What follows is one TCR beta chain and its context. The antigen remains undetermined. These data originate in a study of cytomegalovirus exposure and HLA in healthy donors. For the study at large: Earlier work reported 117 million unique TCR beta sequences from some 180 million T cells. Study-wide results and caveats: An analysis was carried out later, and it reportedly showed fewer N-insertions in an Asian-associated ancestry cluster than the 666-donor mean.

The CDR3 contains 14 residues. Trimming removed 2 bases from V and 3 bases from J, with 8 bases in between. Germline CDR1 and CDR2: MDHEN and SYDVKM. With 60 Vbeta and 13 Jbeta primers, the PCR was carried out. The table came from immunoSEQ multiplex PCR; TCRdb's copy has only in-frame clones and leaves some out. Of 200,000 to 250,000 clones in the sample, approximately 78% were seen once. The V and J genes are TRBV28 and TRBJ2-1; maybe TRBD1 (6 bases). The sequenced sample consisted of PBMCs. The receptor was derived from a woman in her forties in good health and CMV-seronegative. This CDR3 is CASSLQGFYNEQFF. In DNA form, the CDR3 reads TGTGCCAGCAGTTTACAGGGGTTCTACAATGAGCAGTTCTTC.